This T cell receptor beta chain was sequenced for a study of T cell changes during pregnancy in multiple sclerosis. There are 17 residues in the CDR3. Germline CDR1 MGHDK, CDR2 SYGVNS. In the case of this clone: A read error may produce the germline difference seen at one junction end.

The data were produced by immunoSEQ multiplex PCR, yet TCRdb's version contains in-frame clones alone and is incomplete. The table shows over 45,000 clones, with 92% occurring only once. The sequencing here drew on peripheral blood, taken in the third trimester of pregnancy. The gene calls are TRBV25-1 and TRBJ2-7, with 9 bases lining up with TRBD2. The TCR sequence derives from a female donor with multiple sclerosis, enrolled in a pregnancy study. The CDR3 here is CASSETAGGSSSNEQYF. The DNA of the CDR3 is TGTGCCAGCAGTGAAACAGCGGGAGGATCCTCCTCCAACGAGCAGTACTTC.